Listed below are T cell receptor beta chains from one sample, sequenced in a study of blood T cell repertoires in COVID-19. The assay was immunoSEQ multiplex PCR, and TCRdb's table has in-frame clones only and misses some. This repertoire shows about 58,000 clones, 88% found once; its top ten account for 7.5% to 9.5%. Specimen: peripheral blood. The source is a woman between 65 and 79 years old with active COVID-19. CDR3s include the opening cysteine and the closing phenylalanine or tryptophan. The D gene is left open where the match is weak. Rows give clone size only sometimes, using once, few, many, or a class for an expanded clone.

J	V	D	size	CDR3	DNA
TRBJ2-5	TRBV19	NA	NA	CASSSGGIQETQYF	TGTGCCAGTAGTAGCGGCGGGATACAAGAGACCCAGTACTTC
TRBJ2-7	TRBV7-9	NA	NA	CASSFNGVRSAYEQYF	TGTGCCAGCAGCTTTAACGGGGTCAGATCAGCCTACGAGCAGTACTTC
TRBJ1-1	TRBV27	TRBD1	NA	CASGDRETEAFF	TGTGCCAGCGGTGACAGGGAAACTGAAGCTTTCTTT
TRBJ2-7	TRBV18	NA	NA	CASSARDTPYEQYF	TGTGCCAGCTCAGCAAGGGACACCCCCTACGAGCAGTACTTC
TRBJ2-5	TRBV19	TRBD2	NA	CASRTSGINQETQYF	TGTGCCAGCCGGACTAGCGGGATCAACCAAGAGACCCAGTACTTC
TRBJ1-5	TRBV5-8	TRBD1	NA	CASSLIGQGARSYNQPQHF	TGTGCCAGCAGCTTGATCGGGCAGGGGGCGCGGTCGTACAATCAGCCCCAGCATTTT
TRBJ1-2	TRBV28	TRBD1	NA	CASSFVNRGSSNYGYTF	TGTGCCAGCAGTTTCGTCAACAGGGGATCTTCTAACTATGGCTACACCTTC
TRBJ1-1	TRBV19	TRBD1	NA	CASRLQGNKEAFF	TGTGCCAGTAGATTACAGGGGAATAAAGAAGCTTTCTTT
TRBJ2-1	TRBV6-2/TRBV6-3	TRBD2	NA	CASSYLTSGSNEQFF	TGTGCCAGCAGTTACCTTACTAGCGGGAGCAATGAGCAGTTCTTC
TRBJ2-7	TRBV6-2/TRBV6-3	NA	NA	CASSFDGGMYYEQYF	TGTGCCAGCAGTTTCGACGGGGGAATGTACTACGAGCAGTACTTC
TRBJ2-1	TRBV30	NA	NA	CAWREGYYNEQFF	TGTGCCTGGAGAGAGGGCTATTACAATGAGCAGTTCTTC
TRBJ1-2	TRBV15	NA	NA	CATSRDLTAGGYTF	TGTGCCACCAGCAGAGATCTTACAGCAGGTGGCTACACCTTC
TRBJ1-2	TRBV28	NA	NA	CASSLPVIQGHYGYTF	TGTGCCAGCAGTTTACCCGTGATCCAGGGCCACTATGGCTACACCTTC
TRBJ1-2	TRBV28	NA	NA	CASGDQPASGYTF	TGTGCCAGCGGCGACCAGCCGGCTAGCGGCTACACCTTC
TRBJ2-1	TRBV5-1	TRBD2	NA	CASSLRLAGYNEQFF	TGCGCCAGCAGCCTCCGACTAGCGGGGTACAATGAGCAGTTCTTC
TRBJ1-5	TRBV19	NA	NA	CASSTFGGSWGGNQPQHF	TGTGCCAGTAGTACCTTCGGGGGATCATGGGGTGGCAATCAGCCCCAGCATTTT
TRBJ2-6	TRBV28	NA	NA	CASSFVFPGANVLTF	TGTGCCAGCAGTTTCGTGTTCCCTGGGGCCAACGTCCTGACTTTC
TRBJ2-1	TRBV2	TRBD1	NA	CASRNQGTGAYNEQFF	TGTGCCAGCAGGAACCAAGGGACAGGGGCCTACAATGAGCAGTTCTTC
TRBJ2-1	TRBV6-2/TRBV6-3	TRBD1	NA	CASSDRDGFFVNEQFF	TGTGCCAGCAGCGACAGGGACGGATTTTTTGTCAATGAGCAGTTCTTC
TRBJ1-2	TRBV5-1	NA	NA	CASSSSSADRLFYGYTF	TGCGCCAGCAGTAGTTCTTCCGCCGATCGACTCTTCTATGGCTACACCTTC
TRBJ1-2	TRBV11-2	TRBD1	once	CASSPDRLAGNGYTF	TGTGCCAGCAGCCCGGACAGGCTCGCGGGGAATGGCTACACCTTC
TRBJ1-1	TRBV7-9	NA	many	CASSFPLSPRTEAFF	TGTGCCAGCAGCTTTCCGCTATCCCCCCGCACTGAAGCTTTCTTT
TRBJ2-1	TRBV10-3	TRBD2	NA	CAIRPGTSGKYAYNEQFF	TGTGCCATCAGGCCCGGGACTAGCGGGAAGTATGCCTACAATGAGCAGTTCTTC